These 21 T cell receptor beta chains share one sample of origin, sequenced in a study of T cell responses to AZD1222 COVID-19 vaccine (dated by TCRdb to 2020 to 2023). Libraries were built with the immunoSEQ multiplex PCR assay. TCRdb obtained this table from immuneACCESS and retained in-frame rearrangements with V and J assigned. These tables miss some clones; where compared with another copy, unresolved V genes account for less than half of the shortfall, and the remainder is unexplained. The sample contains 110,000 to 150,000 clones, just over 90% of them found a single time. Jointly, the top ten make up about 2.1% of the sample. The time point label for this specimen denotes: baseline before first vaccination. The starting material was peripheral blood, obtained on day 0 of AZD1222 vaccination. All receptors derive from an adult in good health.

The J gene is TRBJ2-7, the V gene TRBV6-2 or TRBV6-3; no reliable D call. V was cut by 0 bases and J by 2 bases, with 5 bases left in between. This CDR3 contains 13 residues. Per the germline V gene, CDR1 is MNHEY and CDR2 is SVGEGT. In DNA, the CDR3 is TGTGCCAGCAGTTACTCGCTCGCCTACGAGCAGTACTTC. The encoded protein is CASSYSLAYEQYF.

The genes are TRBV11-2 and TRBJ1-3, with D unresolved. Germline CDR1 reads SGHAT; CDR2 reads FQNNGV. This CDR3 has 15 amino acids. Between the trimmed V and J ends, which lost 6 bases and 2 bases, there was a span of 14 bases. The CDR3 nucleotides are TGTGCCAGCAGTCCCCCCCAGATACCTGGAAACACCATATATTTT. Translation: CASSPPQIPGNTIYF.

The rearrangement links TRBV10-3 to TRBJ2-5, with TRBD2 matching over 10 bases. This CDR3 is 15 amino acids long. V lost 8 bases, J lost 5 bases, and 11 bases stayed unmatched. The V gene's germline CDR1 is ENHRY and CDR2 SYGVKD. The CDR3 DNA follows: TGTGCCATCGGTTCAGCGGGGGGGCCCCCGGAGACCCAGTACTTC. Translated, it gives CAIGSAGGPPETQYF.

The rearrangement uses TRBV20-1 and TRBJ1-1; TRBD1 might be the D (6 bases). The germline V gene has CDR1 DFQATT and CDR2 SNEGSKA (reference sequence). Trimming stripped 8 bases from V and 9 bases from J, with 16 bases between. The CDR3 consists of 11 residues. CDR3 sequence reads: CSFTARGKAFF. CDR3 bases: TGCAGTTTTACGGCTAGGGGGAAAGCTTTCTTT.

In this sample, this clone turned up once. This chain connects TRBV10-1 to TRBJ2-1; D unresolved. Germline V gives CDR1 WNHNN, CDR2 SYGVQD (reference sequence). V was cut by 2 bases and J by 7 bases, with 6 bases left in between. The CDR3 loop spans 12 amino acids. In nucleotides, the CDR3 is TGCGCCAGCAGTGAGACATTAAATGAGCAGTTCTTC. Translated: CASSETLNEQFF.

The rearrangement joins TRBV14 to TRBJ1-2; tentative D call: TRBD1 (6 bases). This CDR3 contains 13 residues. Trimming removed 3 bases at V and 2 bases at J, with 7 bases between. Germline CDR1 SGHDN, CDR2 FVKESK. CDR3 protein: CASSHDRNYGYTF. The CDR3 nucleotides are TGTGCCAGCAGCCACGACAGGAACTATGGCTACACCTTC.

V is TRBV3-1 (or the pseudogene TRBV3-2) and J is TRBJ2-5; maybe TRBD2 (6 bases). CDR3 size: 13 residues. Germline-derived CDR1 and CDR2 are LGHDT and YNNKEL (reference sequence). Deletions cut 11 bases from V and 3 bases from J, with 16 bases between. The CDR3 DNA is TGTGCCTTCGGAAGTTCTAGCGAAGAGACCCAGTACTTC. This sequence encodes CAFGSSSEETQYF.

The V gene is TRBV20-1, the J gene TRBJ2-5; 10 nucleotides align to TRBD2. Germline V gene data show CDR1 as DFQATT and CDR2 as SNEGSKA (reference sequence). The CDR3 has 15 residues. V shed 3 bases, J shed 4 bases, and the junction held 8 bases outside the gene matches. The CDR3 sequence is CSASGLAGVRETQYF. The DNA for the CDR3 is TGCAGTGCTAGTGGGCTAGCGGGGGTGAGAGAGACCCAGTACTTC.

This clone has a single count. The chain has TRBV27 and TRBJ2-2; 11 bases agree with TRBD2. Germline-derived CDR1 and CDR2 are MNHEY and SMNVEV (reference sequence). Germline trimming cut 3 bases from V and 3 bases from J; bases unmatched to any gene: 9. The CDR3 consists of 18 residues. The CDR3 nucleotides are TGTGCCAGCAGTTTGTCCCTAGCGGGGGGCTATTACACCGGGGAGCTGTTTTTT. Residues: CASSLSLAGGYYTGELFF.

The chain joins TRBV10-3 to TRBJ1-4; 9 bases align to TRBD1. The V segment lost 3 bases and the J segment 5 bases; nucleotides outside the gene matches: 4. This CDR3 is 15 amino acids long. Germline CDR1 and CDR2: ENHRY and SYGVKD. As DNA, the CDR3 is TGTGCCATCAGTGATGGGACAGGGCTAAATGAAAAACTGTTTTTT. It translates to CAISDGTGLNEKLFF.

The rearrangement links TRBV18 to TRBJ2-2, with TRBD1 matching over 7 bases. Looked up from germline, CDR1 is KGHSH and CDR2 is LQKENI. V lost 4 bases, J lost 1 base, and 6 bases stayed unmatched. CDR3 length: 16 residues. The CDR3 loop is CASSLARTGNTGELFF. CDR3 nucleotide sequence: TGTGCCAGCTCACTGGCCCGGACAGGGAACACCGGGGAGCTGTTTTTT.

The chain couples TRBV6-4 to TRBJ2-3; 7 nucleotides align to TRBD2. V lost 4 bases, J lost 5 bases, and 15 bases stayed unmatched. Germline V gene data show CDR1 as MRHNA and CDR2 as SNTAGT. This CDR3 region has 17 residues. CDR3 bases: TGTGCCAGCAGTGCTGACGGTGGGGGGGGTGCTAGAGATACGCAGTATTTT. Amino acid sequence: CASSADGGGGARDTQYF.

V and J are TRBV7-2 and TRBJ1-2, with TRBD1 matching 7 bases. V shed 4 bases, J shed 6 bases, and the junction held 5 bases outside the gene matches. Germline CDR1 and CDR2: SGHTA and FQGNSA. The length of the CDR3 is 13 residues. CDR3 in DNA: TGTGCCAGCAGCTCGGGACAGCGGAATGGCTACACCTTC. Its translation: CASSSGQRNGYTF.

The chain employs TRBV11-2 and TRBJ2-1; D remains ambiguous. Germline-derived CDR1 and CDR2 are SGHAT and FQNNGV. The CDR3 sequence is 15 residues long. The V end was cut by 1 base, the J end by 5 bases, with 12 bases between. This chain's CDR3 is CASSLASQWNNEQFF. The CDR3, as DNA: TGTGCCAGCAGCTTAGCGAGTCAGTGGAACAATGAGCAGTTCTTC. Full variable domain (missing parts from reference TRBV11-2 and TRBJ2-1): EAGVAQSPRYKIIEKRQSVAFWCNPISGHATLYWYQQILGQGPKLLIQFQNNGVVDDSQLPKDRFSAERLKGVDSTLKIQPAKLEDSAVYLCASSLASQWNNEQFFGPGTRLTVL.

CDR3 sequence: CASSSWTGRTDTQYF. DNA of the CDR3: TGTGCCAGCAGCTCGTGGACTGGTCGCACAGATACGCAGTATTTT. The chain is built from TRBV9 and TRBJ2-3, with D possibly being TRBD2 (5 bases). Trimming shortened V by 4 bases and J by 1 base, and 13 bases separated the two germline ends. The germline V gene has CDR1 SGDLS and CDR2 YYNGEE. The CDR3 totals 15 residues.

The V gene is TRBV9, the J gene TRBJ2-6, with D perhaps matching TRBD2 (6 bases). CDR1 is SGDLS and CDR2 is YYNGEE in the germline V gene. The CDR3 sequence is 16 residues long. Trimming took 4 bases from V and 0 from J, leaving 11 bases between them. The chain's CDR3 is CASSPRGLSGANVLTF. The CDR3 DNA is TGTGCCAGCAGCCCGAGGGGACTCTCTGGGGCCAACGTCCTGACTTTC.

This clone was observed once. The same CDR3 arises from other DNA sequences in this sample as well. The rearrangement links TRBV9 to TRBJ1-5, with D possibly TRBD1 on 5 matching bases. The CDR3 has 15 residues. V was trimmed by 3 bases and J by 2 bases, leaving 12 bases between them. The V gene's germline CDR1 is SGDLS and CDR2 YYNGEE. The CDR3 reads CASSEGTGGNQPQHF. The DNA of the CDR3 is TGTGCCAGCAGCGAGGGTACGGGGGGCAATCAGCCCCAGCATTTT.

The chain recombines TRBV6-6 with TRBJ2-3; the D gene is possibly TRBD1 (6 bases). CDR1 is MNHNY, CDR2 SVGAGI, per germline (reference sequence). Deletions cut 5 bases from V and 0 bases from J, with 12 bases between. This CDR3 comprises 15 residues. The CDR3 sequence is CASSQQGTSTDTQYF. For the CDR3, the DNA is TGTGCCAGCAGTCAACAGGGAACTAGCACAGATACGCAGTATTTT.

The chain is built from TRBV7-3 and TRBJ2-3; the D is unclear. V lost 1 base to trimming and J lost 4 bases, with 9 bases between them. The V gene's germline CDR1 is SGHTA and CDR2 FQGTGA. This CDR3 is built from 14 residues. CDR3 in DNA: TGTGCCAGCAGCTTAATGTCAGGATCAGATACGCAGTATTTT. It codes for CASSLMSGSDTQYF.

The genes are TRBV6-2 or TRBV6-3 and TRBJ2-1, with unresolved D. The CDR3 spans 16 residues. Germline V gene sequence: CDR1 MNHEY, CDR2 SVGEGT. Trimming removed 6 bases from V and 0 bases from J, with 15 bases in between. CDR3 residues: CASSWRLGSSYNEQFF. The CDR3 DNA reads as TGTGCCAGCAGCTGGCGTCTGGGAAGCTCCTACAATGAGCAGTTCTTC.

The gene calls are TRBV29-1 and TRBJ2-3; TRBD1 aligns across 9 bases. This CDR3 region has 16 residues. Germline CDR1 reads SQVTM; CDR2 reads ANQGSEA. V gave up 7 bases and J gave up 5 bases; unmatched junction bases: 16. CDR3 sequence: CSARSGTGSLGDTQYF. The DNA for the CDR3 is TGCAGCGCCAGATCCGGGACAGGGAGTTTAGGAGATACGCAGTATTTT.